This TCR beta chain was recovered during a study of liver allograft versus peripheral blood T cells. The wider study: Hepatic allograft T cell receptor repertoires were evaluated relative to those present in recipients' peripheral blood.

TCRdb recomputed calls from the reads with MiXCR, one row per CDR3 protein. The sample has around 17,000 distinct CDR3 sequences; roughly a fifth are singletons. A single count supports this clonotype. A much larger clone is a single base away; this may be a read error. This CDR3 has 11 residues. Per germline, CDR1 SQVTM and CDR2 ANQGSEA. The receptor's source is a human patient who had a liver transplant. Some T cells may trace back to the graft donor. This rearrangement joins TRBV29-1 to TRBJ2-2; possibly TRBD1 or TRBD2 for D (7 bases each). CDR3 amino acids: CIGGTAGELFF. The DNA of the CDR3 is TGCATCGGGGGGACAGCGGGGGAGCTGTTTTTT.